This T cell receptor (beta chain) is from a study of T cell repertoires in aging, cancer and after chemotherapy. Looking at the study overall: Healthy donor repertoires were recorded over several months to years and showed clear clonal overlap. The whole study produced a dataset of approximately 10 million TCR reads.

Multiplex touch-down PCR with TRB-A/B primers amplified rearranged V-D-J TRB sequences. TCRdb reanalysed the multiplex PCR reads using MiXCR and keeps one entry per CDR3 protein. The sample includes 9,000 to 13,000 distinct CDR3 sequences, 20% to 30% of them seen just once. Study-level findings and limits: Across the chemotherapy interval, each cancer cohort showed higher median generation probability, suggesting thymic rebound.

The template was genomic DNA from peripheral blood, not RNA. This clonotype was recorded a few times. The antigen is undetermined. Sequencing was done on a sample of blood. This TCR derives from a human donor in good health.

CDR3 loop: CASSEAVYSNQPQHF. The DNA for the CDR3 is TGTGCCAGCAGTGAGGCAGTTTATAGCAATCAGCCCCAGCATTTT. The chain is built from TRBV6-1 and TRBJ1-5; D ambiguous. Trimming left V 3 bases short and J 0 bases short, with 9 bases between. Germline CDR1 MNHNS, CDR2 SASEGT. This CDR3 comprises 15 residues.